Presented here are 21 T cell receptor beta chains from one specimen sequenced in a study of post-analysis software for immune sequencing data. These receptors have no identified antigens. Study-level points and caveats: A handful of TRBV segments were significantly more frequent in patients than in controls. TRBV5-6, TRBV5-1 and TRBV20-1 were among these segments.

Incorporated into the TCR beta cDNA libraries were unique molecular identifiers, which served to reduce PCR and sequencing biases. TCRdb independently ran MiXCR on the PCR reads; one entry per CDR3 protein. This sample has approximately 460,000 distinct CDR3 sequences, with 45% found just once. The specimen was blood. The receptors were gathered from a girl aged 10-17 years with multiple sclerosis.

CDR3 coding DNA: TGTGCCAGCACCACGGGAGGGGGCCCCACAACGCAGTTCTTC. Translating gives CASTTGGGPTTQFF. The J gene is TRBJ2-1, the V gene TRBV9; D is perhaps TRBD2 (8 bases). Germline lookup yields CDR1 SGDLS and CDR2 YYNGEE. There are 14 residues in the CDR3. V was clipped by 6 bases and J by 12 bases, with 22 bases between them.

This rearrangement joins TRBV2 to TRBJ1-4, with unresolved D. Germline lookup yields CDR1 SNHLY and CDR2 FYNNEI. Trimming stripped 6 bases from V and 7 bases from J, with 15 bases between. This CDR3 has 14 residues. As DNA, the CDR3 is TGTGCCAGCAGGGAATACGGGGTTAGTGAAAAACTGTTTTTT. It encodes CASREYGVSEKLFF.

This clonotype was recorded only once. The rearrangement links TRBV20-1 to TRBJ1-2; no clear D gene. CDR1 is DFQATT and CDR2 is SNEGSKA in the germline V gene (reference sequence). The length of the CDR3 is 14 residues. V was clipped by 2 bases and J by 1 base, with 11 bases between them. The CDR3 bases are TGCAGTGCTAGATCAGCAGCGGTTAACTATGGCTACACCTTC. It is translated as CSARSAAVNYGYTF.

The chain links TRBV24-1 to TRBJ2-5; 7 bases align to TRBD1. Germline V gene lookup returns CDR1 KGHDR and CDR2 SFDVKD. Trimming removed 6 bases from V and 5 bases from J; junction bases left unmatched: 14. The CDR3 runs 16 residues. The CDR3 bases are TGTGCCACCAGTAAACCTGACAGGGTAGGAGTCGAGACCCAGTACTTC. It specifies CATSKPDRVGVETQYF.

This chain links TRBV12-3 or TRBV12-4 with TRBJ1-5, with D unresolved. V gave up 6 bases and J gave up 4 bases, with 28 bases separating them. This CDR3 is built from 19 residues. The DNA of the CDR3 is TGTGCCAGCAGACTAACGTTCGGGTCTTCGGATATTTTTAATCAGCCCCAGCATTTT. Translation: CASRLTFGSSDIFNQPQHF.

The chain carries TRBV6-4 and TRBJ2-1, with D perhaps assigned TRBD1 or TRBD2 (6 bases each). Germline CDR1 MRHNA, CDR2 SNTAGT. There are 15 residues in the CDR3. Deletions cut 4 bases from V and 6 bases from J, with 16 bases between. For the CDR3, the DNA is TGTGCCAGCAGTGGACGACAGGACGGGAGCAATGAGCAGTTCTTC. Protein sequence: CASSGRQDGSNEQFF.

The chain couples TRBV7-3 to TRBJ2-7, with D unresolved. CDR1 and CDR2 from the germline V gene are SGHTA and FQGTGA. The CDR3 runs to 13 residues. Trimming pared 3 bases from V and 6 bases from J, leaving 12 bases between. The CDR3 spells CASSLERGSEQYF. CDR3 nucleotides: TGTGCCAGCAGCTTGGAGCGAGGCAGCGAGCAGTACTTC.

As regards this clonotype: Sequence at one end of the junction differs from germline and may be a read error. V usage is TRBV7-9 and J usage is TRBJ2-7, with TRBD1 matching over 9 bases. The CDR3 covers 15 residues. Germline V gene data show CDR1 as SEHNR and CDR2 as FQNEAQ (reference sequence). The CDR3 region is CAGSGGTGLTYEQYF. CDR3 coding DNA: TGTGCCGGCAGTGGGGGGACAGGGTTAACGTACGAGCAGTACTTC.

The rearrangement joins TRBV5-6 to TRBJ2-7, with TRBD1 matching 7 bases. This CDR3 comprises 13 residues. V gave up 4 bases and J gave up 7 bases; unmatched junction bases: 8. From germline, CDR1 is SGHDT and CDR2 YYEEEE. CDR3 DNA: TGTGCCAGCAGCACCCGGACAGGCGGGGAGCAGTACTTC. Translating gives CASSTRTGGEQYF.

As to this clonotype: A much bigger clone sits one base away, suggesting this may be a read error. The V gene is TRBV15, the J gene TRBJ2-5; TRBD2 matches 10 bases. Germline values: CDR1 LNHNV, CDR2 YYDKDF (reference sequence). This CDR3 has 15 residues. Here the CDR3 DNA reads TGTGTCACCAGCAGAGACTCGGGACTAGCGGAGACCCAGTACTTC. It is translated as CVTSRDSGLAETQYF.

This clonotype was observed a few times. The chain links TRBV7-3 to TRBJ2-1; unclear D gene. Germline values: CDR1 SGHTA, CDR2 FQGTGA. The CDR3 is 14 amino acids. Trimming removed 2 bases at V and 5 bases at J, with 10 bases between. The CDR3: CASSLEITDNEQFF. In DNA, the CDR3 is TGTGCCAGCAGCTTAGAGATAACAGACAATGAGCAGTTCTTC.

The V call is TRBV20-1, the J call TRBJ2-7, with TRBD1 identical over 7 bases. Germline CDR1 reads DFQATT; CDR2 reads SNEGSKA (reference sequence). The CDR3 extends over 14 amino acids. Trimming took 3 bases from V and 0 from J; bases not matched to a gene: 5. CDR3 residues: CSARGDSSSYEQYF. In DNA, the CDR3 is TGCAGTGCTAGGGGGGACAGCAGCTCCTACGAGCAGTACTTC.

There are a few counts of this clonotype. One end of the junction varies from germline; a read error may be responsible. V and J are TRBV29-1 and TRBJ2-7; a possible D gene is TRBD2 (6 bases). Looked up from germline, CDR1 is SQVTM and CDR2 is ANQGSEA. The length of the CDR3 is 13 residues. The CDR3 bases are TGCAGTGTTGGGAGGAATAGCGGCTACGAGCAGTACTTC. Translation gives CSVGRNSGYEQYF.

The chain carries TRBV2 and TRBJ1-2; D gene unclear. The CDR3 consists of 12 residues. V was clipped by 5 bases and J by 8 bases, with 12 bases between them. The germline gives CDR1 SNHLY, CDR2 FYNNEI. The CDR3 spells CASSSTPFGYTF. The DNA of the CDR3 is TGTGCCAGCAGTTCTACACCTTTCGGCTACACCTTC.

This clonotype was seen only once. The chain employs TRBV27 and TRBJ2-5; D ambiguous. Germline CDR1 and CDR2: MNHEY and SMNVEV (reference sequence). V shed 5 bases and J shed 1 base, with 20 bases lying between them. This CDR3 is 17 amino acids long. CDR3 sequence: CASSAPRQLHSQETQYF. The CDR3 region has the DNA TGTGCCAGCAGTGCCCCGAGACAACTACACTCCCAAGAGACCCAGTACTTC.

This CDR3 reads CSARDRGGDTEAFF. CDR3 sequence (DNA): TGCAGTGCCCGGGACAGGGGGGGGGACACTGAAGCTTTCTTT. The chain combines TRBV20-1 with TRBJ1-1; 11 bases fit TRBD1. The CDR3 totals 14 residues. CDR1 and CDR2 from the germline V gene are DFQATT and SNEGSKA (reference sequence). V shed 6 bases, J shed 3 bases, and the junction held 6 bases outside the gene matches.

The chain carries TRBV2 and TRBJ1-1; TRBD1 matches 10 bases. The germline gives CDR1 SNHLY, CDR2 FYNNEI. The CDR3 extends over 15 amino acids. The trim removed 1 base at V and 5 bases at J, leaving 4 bases unmatched. Here the CDR3 reads CASSEDGQGGTEAFF. Here the CDR3 DNA reads TGTGCCAGCAGTGAAGATGGACAGGGGGGGACTGAAGCTTTCTTT.

The CDR3 sequence: CASSLEASGRDTQYF. The CDR3 coding sequence is TGCGCCAGCAGCTTGGAGGCTAGCGGGAGGGATACGCAGTATTTT. The genes are TRBV5-1 and TRBJ2-3; 11 bases match TRBD2. The CDR3 spans 15 residues. With V trimmed by 0 bases and J by 6 bases, 3 bases remained unmatched. Germline V gene lookup returns CDR1 SGHRS and CDR2 YFSETQ.

The chain recombines TRBV20-1 with TRBJ2-1; TRBD1 aligns across 9 bases. The DNA end is a closer match to TRBJ2-7, so the J assignment may be wrong. The CDR3 has 14 amino acids. Germline CDR1 and CDR2: DFQATT and SNEGSKA (reference sequence). The CDR3 loop is CSAGGTGSYNEQYF. Written as DNA, the CDR3 is TGCAGTGCTGGGGGGACAGGGTCCTACAATGAGCAGTACTTC.

The V and J genes are TRBV2 and TRBJ1-5, with 8 bases aligning to TRBD1. The CDR3 sequence is 14 residues long. V lost 5 bases to trimming and J lost 7 bases; unmatched junction nucleotides: 7. Germline V gene sequence: CDR1 SNHLY, CDR2 FYNNEI. The CDR3 loop reads CASSWTGNGQPQHF. In DNA, the CDR3 is TGTGCCAGCAGTTGGACAGGGAACGGGCAGCCCCAGCATTTT.

The sample holds a few counts of this clonotype. In DNA, the CDR3 is TGTGCCAGCAGCCGCACTAGCGGAAGCTCCTACAATGAGCAGTTCTTC. It translates to CASSRTSGSSYNEQFF. The chain links TRBV9 to TRBJ2-1, with 8 bases that match TRBD2. Germline assignment: CDR1 SGDLS and CDR2 YYNGEE. V lost 4 bases to trimming and J lost 0 bases; unmatched junction nucleotides: 6. The CDR3 is made up of 16 amino acids.